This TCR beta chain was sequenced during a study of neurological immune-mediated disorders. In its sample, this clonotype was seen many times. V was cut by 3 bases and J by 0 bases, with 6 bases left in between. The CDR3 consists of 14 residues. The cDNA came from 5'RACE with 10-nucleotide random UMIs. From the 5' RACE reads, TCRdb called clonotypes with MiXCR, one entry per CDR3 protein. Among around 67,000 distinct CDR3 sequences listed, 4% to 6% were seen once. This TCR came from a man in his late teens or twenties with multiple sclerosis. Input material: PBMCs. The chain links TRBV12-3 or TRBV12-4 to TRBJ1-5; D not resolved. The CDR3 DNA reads TGTGCCAGCAGTTTTAGTACTAGCAATCAGCCCCAGCATTTT. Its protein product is CASSFSTSNQPQHF.